These 9 T cell receptor beta chains came from one sample sequenced in a study of Ad26.COV2.S vaccination and SARS-CoV-2 variants. Profiled with immunoSEQ multiplex PCR; TCRdb holds only in-frame clones, not every one. The table lists about 400,000 clones, 92% of them singletons. Treatment described: roughly 20 received Ad26.COV2.S at low or high dose, single or two shots; several received placebo; per-sample allocation not given. Following the first vaccine or placebo injection, samples were taken on day 63. The sequencing used peripheral blood, collected in a trial of Ad26.COV2.S vaccine versus placebo. The source is a person aged 18-60 years who received the Ad26.COV2.S COVID-19 vaccine or a placebo.

The chain couples TRBV20-1 to TRBJ2-5; TRBD2 is a possible D gene (6 bases). Germline lookup yields CDR1 DFQATT and CDR2 SNEGSKA (reference sequence). Deletions cut 3 bases from V and 5 bases from J, with 16 bases between. CDR3 length equals 14 residues. The CDR3 is CSASPGLLFETQYF. The CDR3 bases are TGCAGTGCTAGTCCGGGACTCCTTTTCGAGACCCAGTACTTC.

The V gene is TRBV19, the J gene TRBJ2-5; 7 bases line up with TRBD2. CDR3 size: 15 residues. V dropped 3 bases and J dropped 5; count of bases not matched to a gene: 9. Germline V gene data show CDR1 as LNHDA and CDR2 as SQIVND (reference sequence). The CDR3 bases are TGTGCCAGTAGTATCGGGTCTAGCGGAATTGAGACCCAGTACTTC. This codes for CASSIGSSGIETQYF. Filled out from reference TRBV19 and TRBJ2-5, the complete variable domain reads DGGITQSPKYLFRKEGQNVTLSCEQNLNHDAMYWYRQDPGQGLRLIYYSQIVNDFQKGDIAEGYSVSREKKESFPLTVTSAQKNPTAFYLCASSIGSSGIETQYFGPGTRLLVL.

The chain is built from TRBV2 and TRBJ1-1; D call uncertain. Looked up from germline, CDR1 is SNHLY and CDR2 is FYNNEI. The CDR3 is 18 residues long. V dropped 6 bases and J dropped 0 bases, with 23 bases sitting between them. This CDR3 is CASSTEAGTSMMNTEAFF. CDR3 in DNA: TGTGCCAGCAGCACGGAGGCGGGCACTTCCATGATGAACACTGAAGCTTTCTTT.

The V and J genes are TRBV6-2 or TRBV6-3 and TRBJ2-1; the D is unclear. The V and J ends lost 0 bases and 2 bases respectively, with 5 bases between them. The CDR3 length is 14 residues. The germline V gene has CDR1 MNHEY and CDR2 SVGEGT. DNA of the CDR3: TGTGCCAGCAGTTACTCGACAACCTACAATGAGCAGTTCTTC. Protein: CASSYSTTYNEQFF.

V gene TRBV13 combines with J gene TRBJ1-1, with 7 bases lining up with TRBD1. V lost 5 bases to trimming and J lost 1 base; unmatched junction nucleotides: 7. This CDR3 is built from 15 residues. CDR1 and CDR2 (germline): PRHDT, FYEKMQ (reference sequence). The CDR3 region has the DNA TGTGCCAGCAGCACCAGGGGACAGCCGAACACTGAAGCTTTCTTT. This encodes CASSTRGQPNTEAFF.

The rearrangement links TRBV13 to TRBJ2-1; perhaps TRBD2 as D (6 bases). V gave up 8 bases and J gave up 10 bases, with 15 bases separating them. Germline V gene data show CDR1 as PRHDT and CDR2 as FYEKMQ (reference sequence). This CDR3 contains 12 residues. CDR3 region: CASQMGGPEQFF. The CDR3 DNA reads as TGTGCCAGCCAAATGGGGGGACCCGAGCAGTTCTTC.

V gene TRBV7-2 combines with J gene TRBJ2-3, with D unresolved. The CDR3 consists of 16 residues. Germline loops: CDR1 SGHTA, CDR2 FQGNSA. Trimming removed 0 bases from V and 0 bases from J, with 10 bases in between. This CDR3 is CASSLAHGSSTDTQYF. In DNA, the CDR3 is TGTGCCAGCAGCTTAGCCCACGGATCTAGCACAGATACGCAGTATTTT.

The chain links TRBV7-9 to TRBJ2-3; the match to TRBD2 covers 12 bases. Unmatched junction bases numbered 4, after V lost 6 bases and J lost 6 bases. Germline values: CDR1 SEHNR, CDR2 FQNEAQ (reference sequence). The CDR3 spans 14 residues. The CDR3 DNA reads as TGTGCCAGCAGAACCGGACTAGCGGGGGATACGCAGTATTTT. Amino acids: CASRTGLAGDTQYF.

The gene calls are TRBV4-2 and TRBJ1-6; D uncertain. Trimming took off 2 bases at V and 4 bases at J, with 21 bases between the two ends. The CDR3 has 19 amino acids. Germline V gene sequence: CDR1 LGHNA, CDR2 YNFKEQ. CDR3 in amino acids: CASSQNPPGGLDYNSPLHF. The CDR3 DNA is TGTGCCAGCAGCCAAAATCCCCCTGGAGGCTTGGATTATAATTCACCCCTCCACTTT.